This is a list of T cell receptor beta chains from one sample in a study of Graves' ophthalmopathy and Graves' hyperthyroidism. MiXCR was run by TCRdb on the multiplex PCR reads, yielding one entry per CDR3 protein. This table has a few hundred thousand distinct CDR3 sequences, about a sixth appearing once. The sample consisted of peripheral blood. These receptors originate from an adult woman with stable Graves' hyperthyroidism. Each CDR3 is given without its conserved first and last residue. D genes are given only for firm matches.

cdr3_aa v_call d_call
ASSELRVQY TRBV6-1 NA
ASSLPAGAPHSPLH TRBV6-5 NA
ASSPSGTGLPPLH TRBV12-3/TRBV12-4 TRBD1
SASPQERETGETQY TRBV20-1 TRBD2
ASRRPDGKRETQY TRBV6-1 NA
AWSVPGNPYEQY TRBV30 NA
SARGVYREQETQY TRBV20-1 NA
ASSQELVAGELF TRBV4-2 NA
ASRTGFYTEAF TRBV12-3/TRBV12-4 TRBD1
ASSLDADTQY TRBV5-1 NA
ASSLSNPGELF TRBV12-3/TRBV12-4 NA
ASTLLRVGELF TRBV2 NA
ASSSGTLEAF TRBV12-3/TRBV12-4 NA
ASSPIQGHQPQH TRBV6-1 NA
ASSARGLGNSPLH TRBV28 TRBD1
ATGYEQY TRBV28 NA
ASSGSEGREQY TRBV6-1 NA
ASSLGLAGAVVNIQY TRBV28 TRBD2
ASSKPGLQETQY TRBV12-3/TRBV12-4 NA
ASSLAGYTYEQY TRBV27 NA
ASSDRTANTGELF TRBV5-1 NA
ASSLRGAGGTARGYKQY TRBV5-1 TRBD1
ASSFQGGGYT TRBV27 NA
ASSQAIIGGDTQH TRBV4-1 NA